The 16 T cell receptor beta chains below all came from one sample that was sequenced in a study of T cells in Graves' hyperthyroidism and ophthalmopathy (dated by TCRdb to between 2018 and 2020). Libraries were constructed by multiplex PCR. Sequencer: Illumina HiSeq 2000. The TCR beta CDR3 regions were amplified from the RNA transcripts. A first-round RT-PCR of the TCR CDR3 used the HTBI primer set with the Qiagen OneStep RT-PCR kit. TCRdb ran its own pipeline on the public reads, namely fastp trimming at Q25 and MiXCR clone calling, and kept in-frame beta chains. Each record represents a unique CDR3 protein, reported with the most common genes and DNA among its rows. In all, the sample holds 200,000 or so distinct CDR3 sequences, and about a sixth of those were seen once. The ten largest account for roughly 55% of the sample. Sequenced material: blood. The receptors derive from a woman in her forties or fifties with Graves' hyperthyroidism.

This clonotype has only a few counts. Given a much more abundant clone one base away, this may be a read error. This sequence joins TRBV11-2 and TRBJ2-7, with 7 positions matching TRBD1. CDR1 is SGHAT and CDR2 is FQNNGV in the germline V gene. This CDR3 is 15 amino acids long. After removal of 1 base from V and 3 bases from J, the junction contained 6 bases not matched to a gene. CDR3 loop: CASSLALGQSYEQYF. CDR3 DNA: TGTGCCAGCAGCTTAGCCCTGGGACAGAGCTACGAGCAGTACTTC.

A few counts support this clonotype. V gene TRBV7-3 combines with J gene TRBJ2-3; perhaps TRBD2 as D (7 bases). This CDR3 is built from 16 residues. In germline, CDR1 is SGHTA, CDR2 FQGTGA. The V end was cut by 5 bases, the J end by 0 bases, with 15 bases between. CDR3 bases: TGTGCCAGCAGCCCGATTGCGGGGGCTAGCACAGATACGCAGTATTTT. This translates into CASSPIAGASTDTQYF.

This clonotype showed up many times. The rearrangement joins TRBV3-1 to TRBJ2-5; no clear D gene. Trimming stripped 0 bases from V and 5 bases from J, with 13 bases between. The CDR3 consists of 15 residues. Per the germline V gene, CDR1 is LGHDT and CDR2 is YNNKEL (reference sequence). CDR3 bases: TGTGCCAGCAGCCAAGATTTACTGCGTGGGGAGACCCAGTACTTC. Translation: CASSQDLLRGETQYF.

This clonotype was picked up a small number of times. The CDR3 is CSAARTSQNIQYF. The DNA of the CDR3 is TGCAGTGCAGCCAGGACTTCGCAAAACATTCAGTACTTC. The chain joins TRBV20-1 to TRBJ2-4, with a weak D call TRBD2 (5 bases). This CDR3 region has 13 residues. The V and J ends lost 6 bases and 5 bases respectively, with 14 bases between them. Germline CDR1 DFQATT, CDR2 SNEGSKA (reference sequence).

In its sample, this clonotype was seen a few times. CDR3 loop: CASNAGRETQYF. The CDR3 DNA reads TGTGCCAGCAATGCAGGGCGAGAGACCCAGTACTTC. This rearrangement joins TRBV2 to TRBJ2-5; D is possibly TRBD1 (5 bases). Germline CDR1 reads SNHLY; CDR2 reads FYNNEI. This CDR3 is built from 12 residues. Trimming removed 7 bases from V and 4 bases from J, with 10 bases in between.

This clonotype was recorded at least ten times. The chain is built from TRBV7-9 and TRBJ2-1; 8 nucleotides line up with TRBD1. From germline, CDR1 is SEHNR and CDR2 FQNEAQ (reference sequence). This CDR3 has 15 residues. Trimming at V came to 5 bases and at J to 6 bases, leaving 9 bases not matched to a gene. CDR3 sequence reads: CASSPPRTGPNEQFF. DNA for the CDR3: TGTGCCAGCAGCCCCCCCAGGACAGGGCCCAATGAGCAGTTCTTC.

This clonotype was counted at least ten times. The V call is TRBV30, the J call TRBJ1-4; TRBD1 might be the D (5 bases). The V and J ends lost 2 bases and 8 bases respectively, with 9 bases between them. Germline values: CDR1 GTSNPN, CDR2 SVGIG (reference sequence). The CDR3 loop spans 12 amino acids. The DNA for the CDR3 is TGTGCCTGGAGTAGTCGGGGGGAAAAACTGTTTTTT. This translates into CAWSSRGEKLFF.

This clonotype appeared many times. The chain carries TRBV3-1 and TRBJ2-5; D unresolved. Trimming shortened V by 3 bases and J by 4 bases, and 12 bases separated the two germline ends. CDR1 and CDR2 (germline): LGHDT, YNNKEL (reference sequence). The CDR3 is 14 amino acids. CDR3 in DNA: TGTGCCAGCAGCCAGATCAAGGGTAGAGAGACCCAGTACTTC. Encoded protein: CASSQIKGRETQYF.

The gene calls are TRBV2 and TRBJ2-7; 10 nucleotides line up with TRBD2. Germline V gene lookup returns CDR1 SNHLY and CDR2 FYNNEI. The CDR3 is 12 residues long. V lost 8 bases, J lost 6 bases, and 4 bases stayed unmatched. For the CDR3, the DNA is TGTGCCAGCTTCCTAGCGGGAGTCGAGCAGTACTTC. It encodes CASFLAGVEQYF.

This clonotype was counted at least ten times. As DNA, the CDR3 is TGCAGTGCGCAGCGGGTGGAGCCAGCCTACGAGCAGTACTTC. As protein: CSAQRVEPAYEQYF. This rearrangement joins TRBV20-1 to TRBJ2-7, with D possibly matching TRBD2 (6 bases). CDR1 and CDR2 (germline): DFQATT, SNEGSKA (reference sequence). V was cut by 6 bases and J by 2 bases, with 17 bases left in between. The CDR3 loop spans 14 amino acids.

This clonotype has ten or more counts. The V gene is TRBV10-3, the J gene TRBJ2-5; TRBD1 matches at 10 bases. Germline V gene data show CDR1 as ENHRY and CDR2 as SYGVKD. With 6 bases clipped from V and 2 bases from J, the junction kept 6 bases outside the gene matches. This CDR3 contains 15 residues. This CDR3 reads CAISLGTGAQETQYF. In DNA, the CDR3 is TGTGCCATCAGCCTCGGGACAGGGGCACAAGAGACCCAGTACTTC.

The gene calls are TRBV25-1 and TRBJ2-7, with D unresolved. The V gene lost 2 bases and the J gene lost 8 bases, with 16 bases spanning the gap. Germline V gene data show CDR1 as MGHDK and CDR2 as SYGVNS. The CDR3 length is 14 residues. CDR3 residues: CASSERTDSMKQYF. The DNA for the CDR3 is TGTGCCAGCAGTGAAAGGACGGATTCTATGAAGCAGTACTTC.

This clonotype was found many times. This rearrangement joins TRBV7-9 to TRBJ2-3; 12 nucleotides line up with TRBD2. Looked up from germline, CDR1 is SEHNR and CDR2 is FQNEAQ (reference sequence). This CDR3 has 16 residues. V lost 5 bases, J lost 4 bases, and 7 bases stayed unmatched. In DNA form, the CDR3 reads TGTGCCAGCAGCGTCCTAGCGGGAGGGCCATCAGATACGCAGTATTTT. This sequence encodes CASSVLAGGPSDTQYF.

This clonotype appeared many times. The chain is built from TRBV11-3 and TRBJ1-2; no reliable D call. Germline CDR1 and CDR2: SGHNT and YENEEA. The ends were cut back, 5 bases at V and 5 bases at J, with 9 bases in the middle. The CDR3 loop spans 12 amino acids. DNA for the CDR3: TGTGCCAGCAGCATTACAAATTATGGCTACACCTTC. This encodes CASSITNYGYTF.

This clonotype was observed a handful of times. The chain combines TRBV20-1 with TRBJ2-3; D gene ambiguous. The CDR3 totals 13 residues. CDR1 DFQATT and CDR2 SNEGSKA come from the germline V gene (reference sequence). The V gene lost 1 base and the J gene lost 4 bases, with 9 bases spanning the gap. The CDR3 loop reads CSARGQVADTQYF. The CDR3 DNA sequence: TGCAGTGCTAGAGGGCAGGTTGCAGATACGCAGTATTTT.

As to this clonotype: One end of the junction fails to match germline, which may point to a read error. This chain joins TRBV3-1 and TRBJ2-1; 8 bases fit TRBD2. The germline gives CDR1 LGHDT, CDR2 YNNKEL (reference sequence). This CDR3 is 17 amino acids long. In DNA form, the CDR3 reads TGTGCCAGCAGCCAAGAGAGGCAGCGGGAGTATTTCAATGATCAGTTCTTC. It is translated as CASSQERQREYFNDQFF.